Each of the 6 T cell receptor beta chains below was sequenced from the same sample in a study of T cells in Graves' hyperthyroidism and ophthalmopathy. Researchers amplified the TCR beta CDR3 regions from RNA transcripts. TCR CDR3 underwent first-round RT-PCR with the HTBI primer set. TCRdb fed the multiplex PCR reads into MiXCR, producing one record per CDR3 protein. Of nearly 750,000 distinct CDR3 sequences listed, 30% to 40% were seen once; the top ten hold roughly 31%. The sequencing input was blood. These receptors originate from a woman between 35 and 50 years old with Graves' hyperthyroidism.

This clonotype was seen a handful of times. This sequence joins TRBV12-3 or TRBV12-4 and TRBJ1-1; perhaps TRBD1 as D (6 bases). The CDR3 is 16 amino acids. Trimming removed 1 base at V and 0 bases at J, with 12 bases between. CDR3 loop: CASSLGQAGLNTEAFF. CDR3 sequence (DNA): TGTGCCAGCAGTTTAGGACAGGCCGGGTTGAACACTGAAGCTTTCTTT.

This clonotype was detected a few times. The chain employs TRBV12-3 or TRBV12-4 and TRBJ1-6; D is perhaps TRBD1 (5 bases). The CDR3 spans 16 residues. Trimming removed 4 bases from V and 8 bases from J, with 18 bases in between. This CDR3 reads CASSSWDSFRDSPLHF. The CDR3 DNA reads as TGTGCCAGCAGTTCCTGGGACTCCTTCAGGGATTCACCCCTCCACTTT.

The chain recombines TRBV2 with TRBJ2-1; 9 nucleotides agree with TRBD2. This CDR3 is 15 amino acids long. The ends lost 2 bases at V and 3 bases at J; junction bases unmatched: 2. Germline V gene sequence: CDR1 SNHLY, CDR2 FYNNEI. The CDR3 DNA follows: TGTGCCAGCAGTGAACGTAGCGGGGGCTACAATGAGCAGTTCTTC. Its protein product is CASSERSGGYNEQFF.

The CDR3 DNA follows: TGTGCCAGCAGCTTAGCGGCTAGCGGGTCCCTGGGGACCCAGTACTTC. The encoded protein is CASSLAASGSLGTQYF. The rearrangement joins TRBV7-2 to TRBJ2-5; 8 bases are shared with TRBD2. Germline assignment: CDR1 SGHTA and CDR2 FQGNSA. The junction had 10 bases not matched to a gene; V was cut back by 0 bases and J by 7 bases. The CDR3 is 16 residues long.

This clonotype was picked up a small number of times. The chain recombines TRBV6-5 with TRBJ2-5, with 10 bases identical to TRBD1. Germline V CDR1 and CDR2: MNHEY, SVGAGI. This CDR3 region has 15 residues. V gave up 5 bases and J gave up 2 bases; unmatched junction bases: 5. CDR3 sequence reads: CASSLGTGEQETQYF. CDR3 DNA: TGTGCCAGCAGTCTCGGGACAGGGGAGCAAGAGACCCAGTACTTC.

This chain connects TRBV7-3 to TRBJ2-2, with D perhaps matching TRBD1 (6 bases). Trimming pared 5 bases from V and 1 base from J, leaving 14 bases between. The germline CDR1 and CDR2 sequences are SGHTA and FQGTGA. The CDR3 spans 16 residues. CDR3 in amino acids: CASSKQGGLNTGELFF. The CDR3 nucleotides are TGTGCCAGCAGCAAACAAGGGGGTCTGAACACCGGGGAGCTGTTTTTT. Full variable domain (missing parts from reference TRBV7-3 and TRBJ2-2): GAGVSQTPSNKVTEKGKYVELRCDPISGHTALYWYRQSLGQGPEFLIYFQGTGAADDSGLPNDRFFAVRPEGSVSTLKIQRTERGDSAVYLCASSKQGGLNTGELFFGEGSRLTVL.